This T cell receptor (beta chain) was identified in a study of response to subunit inactivated influenza vaccine. The trim removed 2 bases at V and 6 bases at J, leaving 9 bases unmatched. Germline V gives CDR1 SGHAT, CDR2 FQNNGV. The CDR3 loop spans 18 amino acids. TCRdb reprocessed the RT-PCR reads with MiXCR, giving one entry per CDR3 protein. The table includes some 600,000 distinct CDR3 sequences, 11% to 15% detected once. Study-level points and caveats: A suggestion made by the authors is that each seasonal influenza vaccination recruits few new T cells.

Regarding this clonotype: As yet, its antigen is unknown.

This clonotype was sampled from a man aged 50-59 years who received an inactivated influenza vaccine. This chain connects TRBV11-2 to TRBJ2-1; the match to TRBD2 covers 14 bases. This material consisted of PBMCs from blood, taken less than 15 days before vaccination. CDR3 protein: CASSLTRLAGGPGNEQFF. DNA of the CDR3: TGTGCCAGCAGCTTAACCCGACTAGCGGGAGGGCCAGGCAATGAGCAGTTCTTC.